This T cell receptor (beta chain) was profiled in a study of blood T cell repertoires in COVID-19. Study details: The study drew acute and convalescent COVID-19 samples from the United States, Italy and Spain. Nucleic acid was either cDNA or gDNA, and it came from T cells, B-cell-depleted T cells, or PBMCs.

Authors' processing steps: Counts of nucleated cells, estimated from reference gene primer amplification, were obtained. The method was immunoSEQ multiplex PCR; TCRdb's version includes in-frame clones alone and lacks a portion of them. The V and J calls and the clone size are those of that table, but D and trimming were determined from the DNA. The repertoire holds 250,000 to 300,000 clones, with 90% to 95% as singletons. The CDR3 contains 16 residues. From germline, CDR1 is SGHNT and CDR2 YYREEE (reference sequence). Trimming removed 4 bases from V and 4 bases from J; junction bases left unmatched: 3.

This clonotype originated in a young woman with COVID-19, enrolled during active disease. The rearrangement joins TRBV5-4 to TRBJ2-2, with 14 bases lining up with TRBD2. The sample taken for sequencing was peripheral blood. The CDR3 DNA reads as TGTGCCAGCAGCATGGGACTAGCGGGAGTCACCGGGGAGCTGTTTTTT. It encodes CASSMGLAGVTGELFF.